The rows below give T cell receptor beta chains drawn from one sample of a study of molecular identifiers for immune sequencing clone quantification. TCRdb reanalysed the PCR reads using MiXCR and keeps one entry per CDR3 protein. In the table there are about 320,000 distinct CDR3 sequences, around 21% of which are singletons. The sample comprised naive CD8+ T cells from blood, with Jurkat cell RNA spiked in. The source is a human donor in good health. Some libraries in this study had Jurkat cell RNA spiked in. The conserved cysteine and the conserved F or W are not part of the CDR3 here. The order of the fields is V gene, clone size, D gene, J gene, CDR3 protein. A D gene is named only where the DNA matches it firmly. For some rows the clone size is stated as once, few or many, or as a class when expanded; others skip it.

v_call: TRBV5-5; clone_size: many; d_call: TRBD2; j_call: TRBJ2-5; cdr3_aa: ASSLDKPGLAGGSKTQY
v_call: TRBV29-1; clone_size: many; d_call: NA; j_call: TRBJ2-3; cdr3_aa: SVEERGTSTDTQY
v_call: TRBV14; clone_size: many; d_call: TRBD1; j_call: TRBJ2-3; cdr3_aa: ASSQEMGQGADTQY
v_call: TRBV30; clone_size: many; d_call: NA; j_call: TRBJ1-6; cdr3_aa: AWTGDFGSPLH
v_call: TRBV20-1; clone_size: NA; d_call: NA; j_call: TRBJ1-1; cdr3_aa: SAFGGGTEAF
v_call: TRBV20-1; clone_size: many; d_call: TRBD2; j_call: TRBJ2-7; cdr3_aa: SAGTSGGYEQY
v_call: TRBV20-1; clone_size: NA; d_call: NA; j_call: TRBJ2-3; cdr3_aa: SARDHLSGTTDTQY
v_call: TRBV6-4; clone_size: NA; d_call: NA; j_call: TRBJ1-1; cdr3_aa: ASSRGGGDTEAF
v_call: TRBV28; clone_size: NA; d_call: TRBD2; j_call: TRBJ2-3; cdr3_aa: ASSLGVGTSGMRVDTQY
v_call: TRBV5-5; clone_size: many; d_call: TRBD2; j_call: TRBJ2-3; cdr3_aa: ASSVWSGGEDTQY
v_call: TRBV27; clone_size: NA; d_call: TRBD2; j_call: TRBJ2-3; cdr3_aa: ASSPQGAGGPDTQY
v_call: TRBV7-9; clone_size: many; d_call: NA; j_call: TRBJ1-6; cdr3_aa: ASSTSTEPNSPLH
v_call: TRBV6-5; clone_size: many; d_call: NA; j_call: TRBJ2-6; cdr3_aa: ASSYSKSEPGANVLT
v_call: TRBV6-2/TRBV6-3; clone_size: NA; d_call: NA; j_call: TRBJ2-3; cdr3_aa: ASSYQQGTDTQY
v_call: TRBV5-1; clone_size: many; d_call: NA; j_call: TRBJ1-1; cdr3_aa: ASSSPPSTEAF
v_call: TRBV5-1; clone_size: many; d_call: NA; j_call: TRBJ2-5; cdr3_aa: ASSLDGADQETQY
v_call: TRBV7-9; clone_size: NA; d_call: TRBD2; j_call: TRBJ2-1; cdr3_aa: ASSLERTSGPYNEQF
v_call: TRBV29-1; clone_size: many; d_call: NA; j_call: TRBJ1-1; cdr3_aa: SVDPGSEAF
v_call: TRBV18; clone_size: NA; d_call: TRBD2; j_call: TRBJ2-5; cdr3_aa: ASSTTTGGQETQY
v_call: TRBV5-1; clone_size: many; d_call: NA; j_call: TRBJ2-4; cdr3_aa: ASSPAGVVAKNIQY
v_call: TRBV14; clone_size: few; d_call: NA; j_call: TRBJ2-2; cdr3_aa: ASSQGLHTGELF
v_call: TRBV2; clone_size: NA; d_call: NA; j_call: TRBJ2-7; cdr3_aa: ASGQTPPRYEQY
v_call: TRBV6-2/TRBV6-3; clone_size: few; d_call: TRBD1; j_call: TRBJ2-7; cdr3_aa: AGSYPEDRYSYEQY
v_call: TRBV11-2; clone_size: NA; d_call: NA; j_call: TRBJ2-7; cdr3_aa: ASGLAPPSGFSYEQY
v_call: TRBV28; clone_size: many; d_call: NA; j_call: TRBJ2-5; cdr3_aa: ASRSLMRPQETQY
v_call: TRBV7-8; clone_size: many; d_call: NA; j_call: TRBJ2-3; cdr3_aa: ASSQLGGVGTDTQY
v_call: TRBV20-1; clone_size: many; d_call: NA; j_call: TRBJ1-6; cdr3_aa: SARSGGSTYNSPLH
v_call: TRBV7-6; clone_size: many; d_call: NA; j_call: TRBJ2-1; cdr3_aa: ASSTYNEQF
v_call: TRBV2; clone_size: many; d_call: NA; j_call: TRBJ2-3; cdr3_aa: ASSESGTDTQY
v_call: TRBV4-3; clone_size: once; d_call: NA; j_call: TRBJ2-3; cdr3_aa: ASNQFGPLSSSTDTQY
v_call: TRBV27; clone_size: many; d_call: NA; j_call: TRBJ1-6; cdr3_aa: ASSEDRRSPLH
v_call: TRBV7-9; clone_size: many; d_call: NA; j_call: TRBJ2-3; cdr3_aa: ASSDTRSALGADTQY
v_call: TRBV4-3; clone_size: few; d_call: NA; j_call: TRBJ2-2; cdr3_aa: ASSQDWQTNTGELF
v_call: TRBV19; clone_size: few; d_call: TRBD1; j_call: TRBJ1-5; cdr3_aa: ASSKGGLSNQPQH
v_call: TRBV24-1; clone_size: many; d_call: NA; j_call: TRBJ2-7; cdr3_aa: ATNPRVSYEQY
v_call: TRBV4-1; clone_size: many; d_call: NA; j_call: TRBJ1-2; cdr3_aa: ASSQVTRTLPNYGYT
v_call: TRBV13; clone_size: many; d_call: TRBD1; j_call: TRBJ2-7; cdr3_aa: ASSLVGTGGTEQY
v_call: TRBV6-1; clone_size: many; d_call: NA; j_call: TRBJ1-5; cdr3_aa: ASSETGTTHQPQH
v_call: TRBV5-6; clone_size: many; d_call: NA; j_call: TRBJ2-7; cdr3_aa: ASSLRADYEQY
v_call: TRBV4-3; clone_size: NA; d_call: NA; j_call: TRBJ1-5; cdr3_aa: ASSQDWGTSDQPQH
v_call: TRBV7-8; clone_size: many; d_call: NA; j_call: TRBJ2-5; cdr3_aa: ASSFGSEEETQY
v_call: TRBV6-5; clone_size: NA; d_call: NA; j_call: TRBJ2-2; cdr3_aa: ASRMQGTERALGTLF
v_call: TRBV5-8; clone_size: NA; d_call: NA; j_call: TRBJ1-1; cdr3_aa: ASSLYGTSTEVF
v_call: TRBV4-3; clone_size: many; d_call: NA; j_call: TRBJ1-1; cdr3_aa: ASSQGVEREYTEAF
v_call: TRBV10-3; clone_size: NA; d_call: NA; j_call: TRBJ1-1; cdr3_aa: AIRAGMNTEAF
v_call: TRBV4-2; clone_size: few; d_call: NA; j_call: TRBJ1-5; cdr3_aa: ASSQEGSLVINQPQH
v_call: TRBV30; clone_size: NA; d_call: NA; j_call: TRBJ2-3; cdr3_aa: AWSRDRDDLTDTQY
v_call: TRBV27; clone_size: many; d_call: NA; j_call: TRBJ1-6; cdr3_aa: ASSPDGGSPLH
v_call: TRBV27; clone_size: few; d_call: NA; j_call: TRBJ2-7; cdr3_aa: ASSSLNRPYEQY
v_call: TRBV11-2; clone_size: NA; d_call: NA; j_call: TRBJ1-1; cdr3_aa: ASSLGEETLNTEAF
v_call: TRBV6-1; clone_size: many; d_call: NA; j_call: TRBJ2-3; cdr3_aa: ASIQGMGTDTQY
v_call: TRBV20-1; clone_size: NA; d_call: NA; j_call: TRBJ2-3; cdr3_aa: SATDSLTSTDTQY
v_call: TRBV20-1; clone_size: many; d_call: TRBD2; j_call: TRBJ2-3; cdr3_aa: SARGWSGIRTDTQY
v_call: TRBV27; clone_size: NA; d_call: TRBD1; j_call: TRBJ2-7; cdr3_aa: ASSLTDRDDEQY